A selection of T cell receptor beta chains follows, all from one sample in a study of long-term antiretroviral therapy in people with HIV. The data were produced by immunoSEQ multiplex PCR, yet TCRdb's version contains in-frame clones alone and is incomplete. This sample has 20,000 to 25,000 clones, with around 80% found just once. The material was unsorted PBMCs, obtained 0.2 years after starting antiretroviral therapy. The receptors originated from a woman aged 25 to 39 with HIV. Both conserved end residues are part of each CDR3. The D gene is left open where the match is weak. Size tells how often a clone was seen (once, few, many) or the class of an expanded clone, and some rows leave it out.

TRBJ1-2 | NA | TRBD1 | TRBV18 | CASSPQGDRANYGYTF | TGTGCCAGCTCACCACAGGGGGACAGGGCGAACTATGGCTACACCTTC
TRBJ1-5 | NA | TRBD1 | TRBV18 | CASSPGTGNQPQHF | TGTGCCAGCTCACCGGGGACAGGGAATCAGCCCCAGCATTTT
TRBJ2-1 | once | TRBD2 | TRBV7-9 | CASTPGTSQFF | TGTGCCAGCACCCCCGGGACTAGCCAGTTCTTC
TRBJ1-1 | NA | NA | TRBV9 | CASSVSLTGLNTEAFF | TGTGCCAGCAGCGTATCCCTGACAGGATTGAACACTGAAGCTTTCTTT
TRBJ1-2 | NA | TRBD1 | TRBV9 | CASSVGGGGNYGYTF | TGTGCCAGCAGCGTAGGAGGGGGCGGCAACTATGGCTACACCTTC
TRBJ2-1 | NA | NA | TRBV30 | CAWSVVGGWKFF | TGTGCCTGGAGTGTGGTCGGCGGGTGGAAGTTCTTC
TRBJ1-3 | NA | NA | TRBV5-5 | CASSLTSSGNTIYF | TGTGCCAGCAGCTTGACAAGCTCTGGAAACACCATATATTTT
TRBJ2-4 | NA | TRBD2 | TRBV27 | CASSSIIAGGPAKNIQYF | TGTGCCAGCAGTTCAATTATAGCGGGGGGGCCTGCCAAAAACATTCAGTACTTC
TRBJ2-1 | NA | NA | TRBV21-1 | CASSKDGYNEQFF | TGTGCCAGCAGCAAAGACGGCTACAATGAGCAGTTCTTC
TRBJ2-2 | NA | TRBD2 | TRBV10-2 | CASVPRGGDAGELFF | TGCGCCAGCGTCCCTCGGGGAGGGGACGCCGGGGAGCTGTTTTTT
TRBJ1-2 | NA | TRBD1 | TRBV6-1 | CASRKWTGVYGYTF | TGTGCCAGCAGGAAATGGACAGGGGTTTATGGCTACACCTTC
TRBJ2-7 | few | NA | TRBV19 | CASSQVSYEQYF | TGTGCCAGTAGTCAGGTATCCTACGAGCAGTACTTC
TRBJ1-2 | once | NA | TRBV21-1 | CASPALTLSGYGYTF | TGTGCCAGCCCCGCTTTGACTCTGTCGGGTTATGGCTACACCTTC
TRBJ1-5 | NA | TRBD1 | TRBV27 | CASSETGYQPQHF | TGTGCCAGCAGTGAGACAGGGTATCAGCCCCAGCATTTT
TRBJ2-5 | NA | TRBD1 | TRBV7-2 | CASSLFGGQGGETQYF | TGTGCCAGCAGCTTATTTGGGGGACAGGGAGGAGAGACCCAGTACTTC
TRBJ2-5 | once | TRBD2 | TRBV5-8 | CASSLGTGGSVTQYF | TGTGCCAGCAGCTTGGGGACGGGAGGATCGGTGACCCAGTACTTC
TRBJ1-2 | few | NA | TRBV11-2 | CASSWGGQSESGYTF | TGTGCCAGCAGCTGGGGGGGCCAGTCGGAGAGTGGCTACACCTTC
TRBJ1-1 | NA | NA | TRBV19 | CASSPGLEAFF | TGTGCCAGTAGCCCCGGGCTTGAAGCTTTCTTT
TRBJ2-7 | few | NA | TRBV30 | CAWSVLGDEQYF | TGTGCCTGGAGTGTACTGGGGGACGAGCAGTACTTC
TRBJ2-5 | NA | NA | TRBV9 | CASSVEVPRGETQYF | TGTGCCAGCAGCGTAGAGGTCCCTAGAGGGGAGACCCAGTACTTC
TRBJ2-1 | NA | NA | TRBV9 | CASSQRTVPGTPYNEQFF | TGTGCCAGCAGCCAGCGTACAGTTCCCGGGACCCCCTACAATGAGCAGTTCTTC
TRBJ2-1 | NA | TRBD1 | TRBV5-6 | CASRKGTAYNEQFF | TGTGCCAGCAGAAAAGGGACAGCCTACAATGAGCAGTTCTTC
TRBJ1-6 | NA | NA | TRBV7-3 | CASSLKPGGSPLHF | TGTGCCAGCAGCTTAAAACCGGGGGGTTCACCCCTCCACTTT
TRBJ2-1 | NA | TRBD1 | TRBV5-1 | CASRSTGVSSYNEQFF | TGCGCCAGCAGATCGACAGGGGTGAGCTCCTACAATGAGCAGTTCTTC
TRBJ1-6 | NA | NA | TRBV19 | CASHPEGTYNSPLHF | TGTGCCAGTCATCCAGAAGGGACCTATAATTCACCCCTCCACTTT
TRBJ1-2 | NA | NA | TRBV21-1 | CARVLFKGGYTF | TGTGCCAGAGTACTCTTCAAGGGGGGCTACACCTTC
TRBJ2-5 | NA | NA | TRBV27 | CASSLGETQYF | TGTGCCAGCAGTTTAGGGGAGACCCAGTACTTC
TRBJ2-7 | NA | NA | TRBV9 | CASSVDSRPYEQYF | TGTGCCAGCAGCGTAGACAGCAGACCCTACGAGCAGTACTTC
TRBJ1-2 | NA | NA | TRBV19 | CASLDGSLFYGYTF | TGTGCCAGCCTTGACGGGAGTCTTTTCTATGGCTACACCTTC
TRBJ2-7 | NA | TRBD2 | TRBV2 | CASSEALLAGASIEQYF | TGTGCCAGCAGTGAAGCGCTCCTAGCGGGGGCATCGATCGAGCAGTACTTC
TRBJ2-7 | NA | NA | TRBV11-2 | CASSLVTGRTLTYEQYF | TGTGCCAGCAGCTTAGTTACGGGACGGACTCTTACCTACGAGCAGTACTTC
TRBJ2-7 | NA | NA | TRBV30 | CAWSVWGGAYEQYF | TGTGCCTGGAGTGTTTGGGGGGGCGCCTACGAGCAGTACTTC
TRBJ1-1 | NA | NA | TRBV27 | CASSLNTPTEAFF | TGTGCCAGCAGTTTAAATACCCCCACTGAAGCTTTCTTT
TRBJ1-6 | NA | NA | TRBV9 | CASSVVGSSNSPLHF | TGTGCCAGCAGCGTAGTCGGCAGCAGCAATTCACCCCTCCACTTT
TRBJ1-1 | NA | NA | TRBV30 | CAWSVNSINTEAFF | TGTGCCTGGAGTGTAAACAGTATTAACACTGAAGCTTTCTTT
TRBJ1-1 | NA | TRBD1 | TRBV5-6 | CASSLAYRGGNTEAFF | TGTGCCAGCAGCTTGGCTTACAGGGGCGGCAACACTGAAGCTTTCTTT
TRBJ1-2 | NA | TRBD1 | TRBV19 | CASSIGDRVRGYTF | TGTGCCAGTAGTATCGGGGACAGAGTGCGGGGCTACACCTTC
TRBJ2-5 | NA | TRBD1 | TRBV6-1 | CASRVDREFDF | TGTGCCAGCAGGGTCGACAGGGAGTTTGACTTC
TRBJ2-7 | NA | NA | TRBV18 | CASSITTGRGSYEQYF | TGTGCCAGCTCGATTACGACAGGACGGGGTTCCTACGAGCAGTACTTC
TRBJ1-3 | NA | NA | TRBV7-6 | CASSLDAQGSSGNTIYF | TGTGCCAGCAGCTTGGACGCTCAGGGGAGCTCTGGAAACACCATATATTTT
TRBJ2-5 | NA | NA | TRBV28 | CASSSGKTQYF | TGTGCCAGCAGTTCCGGAAAGACCCAGTACTTC
TRBJ1-6 | NA | NA | TRBV10-3 | CAISGQQSDNSPLHF | TGTGCCATCAGTGGACAGCAAAGTGATAATTCACCCCTCCACTTT
TRBJ2-1 | NA | NA | TRBV7-3 | CASGLKYNEQFF | TGTGCCAGCGGCCTCAAGTACAATGAGCAGTTCTTC
TRBJ1-6 | NA | TRBD1 | TRBV14 | CASSQRDRVSAGNSPLHF | TGTGCCAGCAGCCAAAGGGACAGGGTTTCAGCGGGGAATTCACCCCTCCACTTT